This T cell receptor (beta chain) was sequenced in a study of cytomegalovirus exposure and HLA in healthy donors. Study-wide findings and caveats: Researchers reported in a later analysis that a missense DCLRE1C variant was tied to TCR beta V- and J-gene trimming.

With V trimmed by 0 bases and J by 8 bases, 10 bases remained unmatched. This CDR3 is 16 amino acids long. CDR1 is SGHRS, CDR2 YFSETQ, per germline. The PCR ran on 60 Vbeta and 13 Jbeta primers. Method: immunoSEQ multiplex PCR; TCRdb's copy keeps in-frame clones and lacks some. The sample shows about 98,000 clones, about 83% of them seen only once. Comments on this clone: Its antigen is not identified.

The material sequenced was PBMCs. The receptor was isolated from a female donor in good health and CMV-seropositive. The chain employs TRBV5-1 and TRBJ2-1; TRBD2 aligns across 8 bases. The CDR3 is CASSLEGLAGEYEQFF. In DNA, the CDR3 is TGCGCCAGCAGCTTGGAGGGGCTAGCGGGCGAGTATGAGCAGTTCTTC.